The entry below gives a single TCR beta chain sequence along with its context. This specimen comes from a study of tumor-infiltrating lymphocytes in primary liver carcinoma. Study background: Every patient in the cohort had a primary liver carcinoma. That carcinoma was treated by surgical resection. Tumors were staged T1-T3 N0M0 and measured 4.2 to 10 cm across. Every sample contained roughly 3.5 to 8 million productive TCRbeta reads, and these numbers were similar from one tissue type to another.

The CDR3 is 15 residues long. Germline trimming cut 0 bases from V and 8 bases from J; bases unmatched to any gene: 7. Germline loops: CDR1 SGHRS, CDR2 YFSETQ. Germline DNA was also extracted, and blood RNA derived from unsorted whole blood. The researchers produced TCR beta cDNA from around 0.5 ug total RNA with a constant-region primer. Each TCR beta library was derived from three nested multiplex PCR rounds that employed slightly modified ARM-PCR. Researchers ran the first two PCR rounds for roughly 10 cycles each with TRBV1-TRBV30 forward primers and a C-beta reverse primer. TCRdb reprocessed the multiplex PCR reads with MiXCR, giving one entry per CDR3 protein. The repertoire holds about 320,000 distinct CDR3 sequences, with approximately 60% as singletons.

V and J are TRBV5-1 and TRBJ2-1; 8 nucleotides line up with TRBD2. The sample comprised peripheral blood. The receptor was derived from a man aged 40-49 years with primary liver carcinoma and hepatitis B virus infection. The CDR3 DNA is TGCGCCAGCAGCTTGGCGAGCGGGAGTAGGGATGAGCAGTTCTTC. This gives the protein CASSLASGSRDEQFF.